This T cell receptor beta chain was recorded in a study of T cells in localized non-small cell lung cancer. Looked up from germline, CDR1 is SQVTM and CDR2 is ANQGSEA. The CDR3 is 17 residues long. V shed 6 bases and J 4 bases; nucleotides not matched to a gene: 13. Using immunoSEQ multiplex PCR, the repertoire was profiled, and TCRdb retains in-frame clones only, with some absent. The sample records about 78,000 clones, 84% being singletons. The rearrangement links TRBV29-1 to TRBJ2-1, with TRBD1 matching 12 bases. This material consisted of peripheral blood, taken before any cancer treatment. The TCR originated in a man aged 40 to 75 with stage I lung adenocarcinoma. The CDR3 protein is CSVPGQGALGSYNEQFF. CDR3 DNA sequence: TGCAGCGTACCGGGACAGGGGGCTCTGGGATCATACAATGAGCAGTTCTTC.